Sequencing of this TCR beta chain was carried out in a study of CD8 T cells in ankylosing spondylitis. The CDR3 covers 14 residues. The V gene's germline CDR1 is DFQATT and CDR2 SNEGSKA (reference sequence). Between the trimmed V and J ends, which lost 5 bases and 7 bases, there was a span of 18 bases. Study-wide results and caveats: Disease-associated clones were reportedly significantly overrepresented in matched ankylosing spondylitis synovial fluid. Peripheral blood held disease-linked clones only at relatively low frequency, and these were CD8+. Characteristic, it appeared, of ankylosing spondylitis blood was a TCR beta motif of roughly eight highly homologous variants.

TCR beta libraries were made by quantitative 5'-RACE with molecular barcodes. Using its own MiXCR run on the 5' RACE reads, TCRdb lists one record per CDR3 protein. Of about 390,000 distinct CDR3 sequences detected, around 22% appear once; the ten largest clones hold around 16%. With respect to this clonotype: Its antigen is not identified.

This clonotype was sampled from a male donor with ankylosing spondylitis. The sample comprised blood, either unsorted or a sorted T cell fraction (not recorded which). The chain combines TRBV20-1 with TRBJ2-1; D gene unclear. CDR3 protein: CSAEPRPLLNEQFF. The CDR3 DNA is TGCAGTGCTGAGCCGAGGCCCCTTTTGAATGAGCAGTTCTTC.